This T cell receptor (beta chain) emerged from a study of beta chain features in type 1 diabetes. Study findings and constraints: For Type 1 diabetes patients, all four CD4+ subsets carried TCRB CDR3s that were moderately but significantly shorter.

Germline CDR1 SGHAT, CDR2 FQNNGV. The CDR3 runs to 13 residues. J lost 7 bases, V lost 4 bases, and 2 bases had no gene match. About this clone: What it recognizes is unknown.

The sequenced template was cDNA made from the entire isolated RNA. The table came from immunoSEQ multiplex PCR; TCRdb's copy has only in-frame clones and leaves some out. The sample consists of 300,000 to 350,000 clones, over 7% of them appearing once. The rearrangement links TRBV11-2 to TRBJ1-4, with TRBD1 matching over 8 bases. This TCR was sampled from a man under 40 with type 1 diabetes. Input material: central memory CD4+ T cells from blood. As DNA, the CDR3 is TGTGCCAGCAGCTCTGACAGGGGTGAAAAACTGTTTTTT. Encoded protein: CASSSDRGEKLFF.